The 4 T cell receptor beta chains presented below share a single source sample, sequenced in a study of blood T cell repertoires in COVID-19. Generated by immunoSEQ multiplex PCR, the TCRdb table keeps only in-frame clones and is missing some. The table lists about 45,000 clones, around four fifths of them singletons. Sequencing used peripheral blood. These receptors were obtained from a man aged 50-60 years with active COVID-19.

V is TRBV7-2 and J is TRBJ1-3; tentative D call: TRBD1 (5 bases). V was pared by 1 base and J by 2 bases, with 12 bases between. The CDR3 spans 16 residues. Looked up from germline, CDR1 is SGHTA and CDR2 is FQGNSA. The CDR3 protein is CASSLVAGFAGNTIYF. In nucleotides, the CDR3 is TGTGCCAGCAGCTTAGTTGCAGGGTTCGCTGGAAACACCATATATTTT.

By share of the sample, this clone is medium-sized (0.01 to 0.1%). The CDR3 loop is CATTGGIAYNEQFF. Here the CDR3 DNA reads TGTGCCACTACGGGCGGGATAGCCTACAATGAGCAGTTCTTC. The chain uses TRBV19 and TRBJ2-1; perhaps TRBD2 as D (6 bases). In germline, CDR1 is LNHDA, CDR2 SQIVND (reference sequence). Trimming removed 10 bases from V and 2 bases from J, with 15 bases in between. This CDR3 contains 14 residues.

CDR3 region: CASSPSVGPPQHF. The CDR3, as DNA: TGTGCCAGCAGCCCCAGTGTGGGGCCGCCCCAGCATTTT. The chain recombines TRBV7-2 with TRBJ1-5; possible D gene TRBD1, 5 bases. This CDR3 contains 13 residues. V dropped 5 bases and J dropped 9 bases, with 14 bases sitting between them. Germline V gene lookup returns CDR1 SGHTA and CDR2 FQGNSA.

This clone was recorded only once. The chain uses TRBV5-1 and TRBJ1-4; 8 bases map to TRBD1. The CDR3 runs to 16 residues. Germline trimming cut 4 bases from V and 7 bases from J; bases unmatched to any gene: 12. Germline CDR1 SGHRS, CDR2 YFSETQ. The CDR3 DNA sequence: TGCGCCAGCAGCGGCGGACAGGGTTCGAAAAGTGAAAAACTGTTTTTT. It encodes CASSGGQGSKSEKLFF.